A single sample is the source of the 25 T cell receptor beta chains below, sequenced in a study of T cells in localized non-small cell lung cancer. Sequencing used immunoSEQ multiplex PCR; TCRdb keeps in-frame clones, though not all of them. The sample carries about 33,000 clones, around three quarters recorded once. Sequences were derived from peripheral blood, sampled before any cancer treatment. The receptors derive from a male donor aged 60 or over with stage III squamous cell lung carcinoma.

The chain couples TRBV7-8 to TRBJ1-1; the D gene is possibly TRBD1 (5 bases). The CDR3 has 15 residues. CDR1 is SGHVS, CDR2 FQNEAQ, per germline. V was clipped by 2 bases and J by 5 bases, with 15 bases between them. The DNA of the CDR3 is TGTGCCAGCAGCTTACCGGGCCAGGGCTGGACTGAAGCTTTCTTT. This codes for CASSLPGQGWTEAFF.

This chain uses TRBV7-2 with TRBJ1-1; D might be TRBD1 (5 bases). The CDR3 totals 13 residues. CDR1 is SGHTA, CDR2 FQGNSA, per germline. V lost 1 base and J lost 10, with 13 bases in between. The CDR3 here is CASSLDRTGGAFF. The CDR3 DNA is TGTGCCAGCAGCTTAGACCGTACGGGGGGAGCTTTCTTT. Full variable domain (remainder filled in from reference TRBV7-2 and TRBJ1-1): GAGVSQSPSNKVTEKGKDVELRCDPISGHTALYWYRQSLGQGLEFLIYFQGNSAPDKSGLPSDRFSAERTGGSVSTLTIQRTQQEDSAVYLCASSLDRTGGAFFGQGTRLTVV.

CDR3 amino acids: CASSWGQADTQYF. The CDR3 coding sequence is TGCGCCAGCAGCTGGGGACAAGCTGATACGCAGTATTTT. The chain carries TRBV5-1 and TRBJ2-3, with D possibly TRBD1 on 6 matching bases. Germline V gives CDR1 SGHRS, CDR2 YFSETQ. V lost 3 bases to trimming and J lost 6 bases, with 11 bases between them. The CDR3 totals 13 residues.

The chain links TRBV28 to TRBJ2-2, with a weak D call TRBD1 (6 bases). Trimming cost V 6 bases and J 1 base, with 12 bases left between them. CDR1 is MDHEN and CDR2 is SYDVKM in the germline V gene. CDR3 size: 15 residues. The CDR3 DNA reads TGTGCCAGCAGGAGTACAGGGAGGAACACCGGGGAGCTGTTTTTT. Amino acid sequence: CASRSTGRNTGELFF.

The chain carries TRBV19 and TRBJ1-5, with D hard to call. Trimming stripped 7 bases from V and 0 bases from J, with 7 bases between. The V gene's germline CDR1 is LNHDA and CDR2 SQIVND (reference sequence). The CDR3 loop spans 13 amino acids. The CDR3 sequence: CASTPYSNQPQHF. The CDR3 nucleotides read TGTGCCAGTACCCCTTATAGCAATCAGCCCCAGCATTTT.

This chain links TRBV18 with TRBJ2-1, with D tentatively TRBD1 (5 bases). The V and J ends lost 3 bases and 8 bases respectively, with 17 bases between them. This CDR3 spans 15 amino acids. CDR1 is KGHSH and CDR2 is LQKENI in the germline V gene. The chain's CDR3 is CASSPGLSLGDEQFF. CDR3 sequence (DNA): TGTGCCAGCTCACCGGGGCTTTCGCTGGGTGATGAGCAGTTCTTC.

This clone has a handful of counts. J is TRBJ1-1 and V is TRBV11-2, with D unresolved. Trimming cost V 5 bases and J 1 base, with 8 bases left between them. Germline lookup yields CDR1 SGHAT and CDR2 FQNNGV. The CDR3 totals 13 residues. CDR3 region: CASSPQKNTEAFF. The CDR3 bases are TGTGCCAGCAGCCCCCAAAAGAACACTGAAGCTTTCTTT.

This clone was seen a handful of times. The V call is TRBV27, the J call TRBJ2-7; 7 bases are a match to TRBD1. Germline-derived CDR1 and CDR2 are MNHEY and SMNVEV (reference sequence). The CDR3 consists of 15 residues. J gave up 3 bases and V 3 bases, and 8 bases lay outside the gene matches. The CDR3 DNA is TGTGCCAGCAGTTTTATCAGGACAGGTGTCTACGAGCAGTACTTC. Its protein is CASSFIRTGVYEQYF.

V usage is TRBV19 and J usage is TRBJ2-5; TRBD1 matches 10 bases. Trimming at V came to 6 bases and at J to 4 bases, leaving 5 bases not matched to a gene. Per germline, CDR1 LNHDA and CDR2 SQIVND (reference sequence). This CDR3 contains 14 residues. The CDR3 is CASSGTGVGETQYF. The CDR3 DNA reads TGTGCCAGTAGCGGGACAGGGGTTGGAGAGACCCAGTACTTC.

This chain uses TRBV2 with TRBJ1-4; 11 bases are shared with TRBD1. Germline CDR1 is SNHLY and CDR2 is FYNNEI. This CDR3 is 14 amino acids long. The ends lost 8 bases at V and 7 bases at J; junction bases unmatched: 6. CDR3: CASGRTGGREKLFF. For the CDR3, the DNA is TGTGCCAGCGGGCGGACAGGGGGCCGTGAAAAACTGTTTTTT.

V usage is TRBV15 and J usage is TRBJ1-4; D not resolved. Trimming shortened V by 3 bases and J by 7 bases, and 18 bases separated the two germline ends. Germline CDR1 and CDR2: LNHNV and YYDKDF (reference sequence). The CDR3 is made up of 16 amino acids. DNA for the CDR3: TGTGCCACCAGCAGGCCCCGGTTGGTGAGAGGTGAAAAACTGTTTTTT. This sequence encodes CATSRPRLVRGEKLFF. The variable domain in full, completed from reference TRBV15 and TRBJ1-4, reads DAMVIQNPRYQVTQFGKPVTLSCSQTLNHNVMYWYQQKSSQAPKLLFHYYDKDFNNEADTPDNFQSRRPNTSFCFLDIRSPGLGDTAMYLCATSRPRLVRGEKLFFGSGTQLSVL.

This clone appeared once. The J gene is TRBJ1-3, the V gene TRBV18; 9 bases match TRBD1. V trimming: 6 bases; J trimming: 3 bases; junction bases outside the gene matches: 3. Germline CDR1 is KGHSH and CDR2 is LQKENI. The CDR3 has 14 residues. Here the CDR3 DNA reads TGTGCCAGCTCCCCGGACAGGGGTGGAAACACCATATATTTT. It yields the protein CASSPDRGGNTIYF.

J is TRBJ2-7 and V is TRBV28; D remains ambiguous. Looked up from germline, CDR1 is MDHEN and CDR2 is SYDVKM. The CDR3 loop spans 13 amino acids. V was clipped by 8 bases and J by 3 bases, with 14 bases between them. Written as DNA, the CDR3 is TGTGCCAGCTCCCTGAATCGGATCTACGAGCAGTACTTC. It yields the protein CASSLNRIYEQYF.

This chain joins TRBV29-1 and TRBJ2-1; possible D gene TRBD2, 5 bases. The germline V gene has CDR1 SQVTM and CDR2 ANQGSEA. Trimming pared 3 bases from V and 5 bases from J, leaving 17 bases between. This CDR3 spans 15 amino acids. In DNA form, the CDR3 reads TGCAGCGTTGACGGGGTCGGCCTGACCGACAATGAGCAGTTCTTC. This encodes CSVDGVGLTDNEQFF.

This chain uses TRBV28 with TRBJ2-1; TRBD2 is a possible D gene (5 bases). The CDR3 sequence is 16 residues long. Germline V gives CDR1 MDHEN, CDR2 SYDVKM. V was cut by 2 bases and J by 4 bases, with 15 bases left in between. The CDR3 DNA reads TGTGCCAGCAGTTTAAGCGGCAGCGGATCTTACAATGAGCAGTTCTTC. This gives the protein CASSLSGSGSYNEQFF.

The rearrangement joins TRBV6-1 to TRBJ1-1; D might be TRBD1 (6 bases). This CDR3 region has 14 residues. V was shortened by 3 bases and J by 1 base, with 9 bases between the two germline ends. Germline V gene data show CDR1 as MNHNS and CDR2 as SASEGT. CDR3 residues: CASSETGPNTEAFF. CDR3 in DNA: TGTGCCAGCAGTGAGACAGGACCGAACACTGAAGCTTTCTTT.

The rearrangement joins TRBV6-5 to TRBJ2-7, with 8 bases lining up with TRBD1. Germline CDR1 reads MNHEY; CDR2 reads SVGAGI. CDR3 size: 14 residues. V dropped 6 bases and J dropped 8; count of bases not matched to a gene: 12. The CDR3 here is CASSPVDRGSQQYF. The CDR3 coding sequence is TGTGCCAGCAGCCCTGTCGACAGGGGCTCTCAGCAGTACTTC.

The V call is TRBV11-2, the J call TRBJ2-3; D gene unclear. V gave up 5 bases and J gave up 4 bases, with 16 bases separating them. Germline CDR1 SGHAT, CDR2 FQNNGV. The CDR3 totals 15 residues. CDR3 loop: CASSITSDPSDTQYF. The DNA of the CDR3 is TGTGCCAGCAGCATCACGTCTGACCCATCAGATACGCAGTATTTT.

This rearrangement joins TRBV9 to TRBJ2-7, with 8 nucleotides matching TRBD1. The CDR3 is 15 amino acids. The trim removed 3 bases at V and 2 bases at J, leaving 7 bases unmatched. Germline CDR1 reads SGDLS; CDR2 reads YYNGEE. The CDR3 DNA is TGTGCCAGCAGCGCGACAGGGGAAGCGGCCTACGAGCAGTACTTC. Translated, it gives CASSATGEAAYEQYF.

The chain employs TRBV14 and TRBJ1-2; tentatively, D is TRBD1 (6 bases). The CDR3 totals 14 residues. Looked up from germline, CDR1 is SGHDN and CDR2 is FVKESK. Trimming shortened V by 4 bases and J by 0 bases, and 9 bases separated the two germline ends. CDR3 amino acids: CASSPQGTNYGYTF. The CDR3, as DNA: TGTGCCAGCAGCCCGCAGGGGACTAACTATGGCTACACCTTC. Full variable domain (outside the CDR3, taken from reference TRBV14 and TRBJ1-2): EAGVTQFPSHSVIEKGQTVTLRCDPISGHDNLYWYRRVMGKEIKFLLHFVKESKQDESGMPNNRFLAERTGGTYSTLKVQPAELEDSGVYFCASSPQGTNYGYTFGSGTRLTVV.

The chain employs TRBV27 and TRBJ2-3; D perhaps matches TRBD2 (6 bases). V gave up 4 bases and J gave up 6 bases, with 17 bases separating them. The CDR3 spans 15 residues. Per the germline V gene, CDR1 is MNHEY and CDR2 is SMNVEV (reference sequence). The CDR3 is CASSSRDLRQDTQYF. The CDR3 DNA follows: TGTGCCAGCAGTTCCCGGGACTTACGACAGGATACGCAGTATTTT.

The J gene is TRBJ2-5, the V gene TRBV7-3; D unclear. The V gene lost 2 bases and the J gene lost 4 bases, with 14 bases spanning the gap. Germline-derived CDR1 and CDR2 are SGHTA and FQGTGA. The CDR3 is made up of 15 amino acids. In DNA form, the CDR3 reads TGTGCCAGCAGCTTAGCCCCACTGGACGGAGAGACCCAGTACTTC. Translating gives CASSLAPLDGETQYF.

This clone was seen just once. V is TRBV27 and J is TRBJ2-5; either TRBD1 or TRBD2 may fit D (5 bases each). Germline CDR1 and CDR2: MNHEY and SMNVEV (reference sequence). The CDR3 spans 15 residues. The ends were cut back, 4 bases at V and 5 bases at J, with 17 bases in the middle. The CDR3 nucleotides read TGTGCCAGCAGTTCAAACGGGGCTTCGAGGGAGACCCAGTACTTC. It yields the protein CASSSNGASRETQYF.

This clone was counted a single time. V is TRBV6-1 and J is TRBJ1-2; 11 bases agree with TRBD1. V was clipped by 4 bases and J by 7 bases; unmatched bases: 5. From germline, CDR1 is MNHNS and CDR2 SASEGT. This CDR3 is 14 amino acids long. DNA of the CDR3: TGTGCCAGCAGTGCGGGACAGGGGGATCGTGGCTACACCTTC. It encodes CASSAGQGDRGYTF.

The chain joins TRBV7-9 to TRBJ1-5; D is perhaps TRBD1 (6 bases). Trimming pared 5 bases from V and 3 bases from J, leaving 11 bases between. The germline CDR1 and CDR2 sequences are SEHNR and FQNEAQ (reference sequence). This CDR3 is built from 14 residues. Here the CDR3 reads CASSRTEYNQPQHF. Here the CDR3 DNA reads TGTGCCAGCAGCCGGACAGAGTACAATCAGCCCCAGCATTTT.